This TCR beta chain was recorded in a study of cytomegalovirus exposure and HLA in healthy donors. Whole-study results and caveats: HLA alleles were associated with around 17,000 TCR beta sequences in a later analysis at 0.05 false discovery rate. A cluster of highly shared sequence variants was likely a sequencing artifact. Within an earlier analysis, most TCR beta V segments proved productive either about 90% or about 30% of the time.

This CDR3 is built from 15 residues. Germline CDR1 is LNHDA and CDR2 is SQIVND (reference sequence). Trimming took off 0 bases at V and 0 bases at J, with 8 bases between the two ends. Primers: 60 Vbeta forward and 13 Jbeta reverse. Data came from immunoSEQ multiplex PCR; TCRdb stores just in-frame clones and leaves some out. The data hold 250,000 or so clones, with about 86% observed a single time. Points on this clone: Its antigen is unidentified.

V gene TRBV19 combines with J gene TRBJ1-2, with unresolved D. The receptor was isolated from a woman aged 55-70 years in good health and CMV-seropositive. The sample comprised PBMCs. The CDR3 protein is CASSIEPSSNYGYTF. CDR3 nucleotides: TGTGCCAGTAGTATAGAGCCGAGCTCTAACTATGGCTACACCTTC.